The 7 T cell receptor beta chains listed next were all sequenced from one sample in a study of control samples from healthy donors and cancer patients. Sequencing was performed with immunoSEQ multiplex PCR; in TCRdb, only in-frame clones are kept and a portion is missing. Among hundreds of thousands of clones, around 90% were seen once, and the ten largest hold around 6.5%. The sequenced sample consisted of PBMCs. The receptor source for this set is a man aged 35 to 55 with head and neck cancer.

The chain carries TRBV9 and TRBJ2-2; 9 bases line up with TRBD2. Germline lookup yields CDR1 SGDLS and CDR2 YYNGEE. The CDR3 has 15 residues. With 10 bases clipped from V and 7 bases from J, the junction kept 14 bases outside the gene matches. CDR3 amino acids: CARAGRGGRGGELFF. DNA for the CDR3: TGTGCCCGCGCCGGGCGGGGGGGCCGTGGCGGGGAGCTGTTTTTT.

The chain recombines TRBV7-3 with TRBJ2-1, with D hard to call. The CDR3 covers 15 residues. Trimming removed 5 bases from V and 10 bases from J, with 21 bases in between. The germline V gene encodes CDR1 SGHTA and CDR2 FQGTGA. The CDR3 bases are TGTGCCAGCAGCCAAACATCTACCCCCCGCGGAGAGCAGTTCTTC. This sequence encodes CASSQTSTPRGEQFF.

CDR3 sequence: CASSLRRGQEGNQPQHF. The DNA for the CDR3 is TGTGCCAGCAGCTTGAGACGCGGCCAGGAGGGAAATCAGCCCCAGCATTTT. V gene TRBV5-8 combines with J gene TRBJ1-5; D is unclear. CDR1 SGHTS and CDR2 YDEGEE come from the germline V gene. The germline V and J ends were trimmed by 1 base and 4 bases, with 18 bases remaining between them. The CDR3 loop spans 17 amino acids.

The V call is TRBV6-5, the J call TRBJ1-2, with 7 bases lining up with TRBD1. With V trimmed by 5 bases and J by 2 bases, 5 bases remained unmatched. CDR1 and CDR2 (germline): MNHEY, SVGAGI. The CDR3 contains 14 residues. CDR3 nucleotides: TGTGCCAGCAGTAGCCGACAGGGCAACTATGGCTACACCTTC. Its protein product is CASSSRQGNYGYTF.

The chain employs TRBV6-6 and TRBJ1-4; D might be TRBD1 (5 bases). This CDR3 spans 14 amino acids. V shed 6 bases and J shed 1 base, with 9 bases lying between them. Germline loops: CDR1 MNHNY, CDR2 SVGAGI (reference sequence). CDR3 nucleotides: TGTGCCAGCAGAGAGGGGTTAACTAATGAAAAACTGTTTTTT. This sequence encodes CASREGLTNEKLFF.

This chain connects TRBV2 to TRBJ2-3, with TRBD2 identical over 8 bases. CDR1 SNHLY and CDR2 FYNNEI come from the germline V gene. This CDR3 spans 18 amino acids. The V and J ends lost 7 bases and 0 bases, in that order; junction bases with no gene match: 15. The CDR3 coding sequence is TGTGCCAGCAATCGGGGGGGCGGGAGCCGGTTTAGCACAGATACGCAGTATTTT. This encodes CASNRGGGSRFSTDTQYF.

The chain has TRBV19 and TRBJ2-3; a possible D gene is TRBD2 (5 bases). The CDR3 is 11 residues long. Germline assignment: CDR1 LNHDA and CDR2 SQIVND (reference sequence). V gave up 4 bases and J gave up 6 bases, with 5 bases separating them. DNA of the CDR3: TGTGCCAGTAGTACGGGGGATACGCAGTATTTT. Encoded protein: CASSTGDTQYF. The full variable domain, completed using reference TRBV19 and TRBJ2-3, is DGGITQSPKYLFRKEGQNVTLSCEQNLNHDAMYWYRQDPGQGLRLIYYSQIVNDFQKGDIAEGYSVSREKKESFPLTVTSAQKNPTAFYLCASSTGDTQYFGPGTRLTVL.